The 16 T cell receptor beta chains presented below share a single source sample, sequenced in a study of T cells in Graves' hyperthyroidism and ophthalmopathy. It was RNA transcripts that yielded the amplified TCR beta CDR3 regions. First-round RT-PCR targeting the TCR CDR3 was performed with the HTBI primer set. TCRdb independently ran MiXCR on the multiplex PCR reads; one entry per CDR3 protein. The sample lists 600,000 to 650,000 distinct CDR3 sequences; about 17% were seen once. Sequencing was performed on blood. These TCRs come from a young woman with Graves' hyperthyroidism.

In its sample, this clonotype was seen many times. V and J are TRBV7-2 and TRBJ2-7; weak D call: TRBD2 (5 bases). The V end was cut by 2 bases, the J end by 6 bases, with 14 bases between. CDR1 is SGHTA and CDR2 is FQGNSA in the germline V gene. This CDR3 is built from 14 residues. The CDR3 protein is CASSLYGLASEQYF. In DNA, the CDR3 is TGTGCCAGCAGCTTATATGGTCTAGCAAGCGAGCAGTACTTC.

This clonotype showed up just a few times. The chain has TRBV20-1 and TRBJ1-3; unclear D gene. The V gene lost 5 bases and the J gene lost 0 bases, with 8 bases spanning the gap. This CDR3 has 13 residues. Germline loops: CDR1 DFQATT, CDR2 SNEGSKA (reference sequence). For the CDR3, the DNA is TGCAGTGCTGTTTCTGGCTCTGGAAACACCATATATTTT. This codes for CSAVSGSGNTIYF.

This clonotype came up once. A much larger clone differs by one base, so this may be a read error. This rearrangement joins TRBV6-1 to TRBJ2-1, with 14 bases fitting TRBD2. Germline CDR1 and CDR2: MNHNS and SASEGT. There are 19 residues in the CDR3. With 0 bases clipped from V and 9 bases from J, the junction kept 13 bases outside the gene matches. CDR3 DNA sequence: TGTGCCAGCAGTGAAGCCCTTCGACTAGCGGGAGGGCGGGGGAGTGAGCAGTTCTTC. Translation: CASSEALRLAGGRGSEQFF.

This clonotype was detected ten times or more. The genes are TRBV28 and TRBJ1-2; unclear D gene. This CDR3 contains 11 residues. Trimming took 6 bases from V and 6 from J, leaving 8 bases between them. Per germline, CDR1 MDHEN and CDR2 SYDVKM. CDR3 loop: CASRARDGYTF. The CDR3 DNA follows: TGTGCCAGCAGAGCAAGGGATGGCTACACCTTC.

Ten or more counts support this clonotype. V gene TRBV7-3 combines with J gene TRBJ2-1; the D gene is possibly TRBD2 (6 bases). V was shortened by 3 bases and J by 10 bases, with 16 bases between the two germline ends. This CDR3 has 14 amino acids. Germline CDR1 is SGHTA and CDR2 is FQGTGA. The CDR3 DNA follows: TGTGCCAGCAGCTTGGGTCCTAGCGAAGGGGAGCAGTTCTTC. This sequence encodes CASSLGPSEGEQFF.

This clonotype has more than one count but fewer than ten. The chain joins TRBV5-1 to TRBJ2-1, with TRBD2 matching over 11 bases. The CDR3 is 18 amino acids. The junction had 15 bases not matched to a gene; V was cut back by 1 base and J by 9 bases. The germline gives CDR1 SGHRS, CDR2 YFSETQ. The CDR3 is CASSLPPPTSGNTGEQFF. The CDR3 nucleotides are TGCGCCAGCAGCTTGCCCCCGCCGACTAGCGGGAACACCGGTGAGCAGTTCTTC.

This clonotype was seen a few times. The chain's CDR3 is CASSPMTSGLQTDEQFF. DNA of the CDR3: TGTGCCAGCAGCCCCATGACTAGCGGGTTGCAGACCGATGAGCAGTTCTTC. The V call is TRBV4-2, the J call TRBJ2-1, with TRBD2 matching over 10 bases. The CDR3 contains 17 residues. V was pared by 4 bases and J by 8 bases, with 14 bases of the junction left unmatched. CDR1 and CDR2 (germline): LGHNA, YNFKEQ.

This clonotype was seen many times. The CDR3 DNA reads as TGCAGTGCACAAACCGGGACTAGGCAGTTCTTC. Translating it yields CSAQTGTRQFF. This chain uses TRBV20-1 with TRBJ2-1; 8 nucleotides agree with TRBD2. The CDR3 consists of 11 residues. Germline assignment: CDR1 DFQATT and CDR2 SNEGSKA (reference sequence). J was trimmed by 12 bases and V by 6 bases; bases with no gene match: 7.

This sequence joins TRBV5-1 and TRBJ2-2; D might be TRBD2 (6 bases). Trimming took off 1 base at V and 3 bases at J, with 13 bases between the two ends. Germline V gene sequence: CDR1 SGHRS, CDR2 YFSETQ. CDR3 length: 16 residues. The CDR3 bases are TGCGCCAGCAGCTTGTTGGGCGGGATGGACACCGGGGAGCTGTTTTTT. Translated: CASSLLGGMDTGELFF.

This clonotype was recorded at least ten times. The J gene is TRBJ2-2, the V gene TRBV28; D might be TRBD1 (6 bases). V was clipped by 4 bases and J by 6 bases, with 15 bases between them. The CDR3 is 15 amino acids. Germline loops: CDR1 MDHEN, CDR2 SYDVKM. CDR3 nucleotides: TGTGCCAGCAGTTCCTCCTACAGGGATTCCGGGGAGCTGTTTTTT. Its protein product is CASSSSYRDSGELFF.

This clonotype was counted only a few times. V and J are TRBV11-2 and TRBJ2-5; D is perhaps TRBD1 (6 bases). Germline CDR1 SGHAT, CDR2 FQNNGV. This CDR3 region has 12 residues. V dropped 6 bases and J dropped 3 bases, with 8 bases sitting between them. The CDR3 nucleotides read TGTGCCAGCAGACAGGGAGAAGAGACCCAGTACTTC. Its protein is CASRQGEETQYF.

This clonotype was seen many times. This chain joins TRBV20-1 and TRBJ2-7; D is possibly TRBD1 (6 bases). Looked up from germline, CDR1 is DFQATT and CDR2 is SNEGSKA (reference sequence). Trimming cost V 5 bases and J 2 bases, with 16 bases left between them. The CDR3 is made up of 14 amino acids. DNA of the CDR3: TGCAGTGCTCTATCCTTGGCAGGGGCCTACGAGCAGTACTTC. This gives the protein CSALSLAGAYEQYF.

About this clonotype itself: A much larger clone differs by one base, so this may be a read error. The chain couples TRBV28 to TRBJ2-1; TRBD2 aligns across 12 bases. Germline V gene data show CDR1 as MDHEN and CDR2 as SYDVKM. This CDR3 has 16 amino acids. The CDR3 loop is CASSPPTSGSLDEQSF. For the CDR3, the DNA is TGTGCCAGCAGCCCCCCGACTAGCGGGAGTCTCGATGAGCAGTCCTTC.

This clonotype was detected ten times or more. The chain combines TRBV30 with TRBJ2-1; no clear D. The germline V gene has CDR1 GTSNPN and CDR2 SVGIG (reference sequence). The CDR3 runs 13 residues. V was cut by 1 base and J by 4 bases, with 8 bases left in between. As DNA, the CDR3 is TGTGCCTGGAGTGAAAAGGGATACAATGAGCAGTTCTTC. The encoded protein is CAWSEKGYNEQFF.

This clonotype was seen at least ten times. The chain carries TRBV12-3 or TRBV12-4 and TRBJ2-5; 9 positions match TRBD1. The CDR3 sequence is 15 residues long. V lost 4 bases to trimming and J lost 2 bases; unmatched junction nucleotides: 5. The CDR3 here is CASSWGQGHQETQYF. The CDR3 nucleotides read TGTGCCAGCAGTTGGGGACAGGGCCATCAAGAGACCCAGTACTTC.

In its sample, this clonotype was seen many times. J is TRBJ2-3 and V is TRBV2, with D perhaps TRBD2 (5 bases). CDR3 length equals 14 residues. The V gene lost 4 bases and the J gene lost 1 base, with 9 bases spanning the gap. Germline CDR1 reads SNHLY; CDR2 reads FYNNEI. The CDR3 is CASSGGLGTDTQYF. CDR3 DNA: TGTGCCAGCAGTGGTGGACTGGGCACAGATACGCAGTATTTT.